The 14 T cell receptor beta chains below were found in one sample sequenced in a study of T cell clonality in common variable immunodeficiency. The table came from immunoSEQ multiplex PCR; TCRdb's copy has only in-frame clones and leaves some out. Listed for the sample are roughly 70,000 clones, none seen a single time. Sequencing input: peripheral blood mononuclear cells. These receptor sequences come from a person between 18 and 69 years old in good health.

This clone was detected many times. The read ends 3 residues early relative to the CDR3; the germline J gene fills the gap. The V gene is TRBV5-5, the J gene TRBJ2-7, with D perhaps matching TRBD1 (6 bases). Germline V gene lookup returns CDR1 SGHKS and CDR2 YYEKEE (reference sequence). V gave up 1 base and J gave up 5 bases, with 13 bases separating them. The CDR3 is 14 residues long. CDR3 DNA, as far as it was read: TGTGCCAGCAGCTTGCTGACAGGTTTAAACGAG. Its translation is CASSLLTGLNE. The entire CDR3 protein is CASSLLTGLNEQYF.

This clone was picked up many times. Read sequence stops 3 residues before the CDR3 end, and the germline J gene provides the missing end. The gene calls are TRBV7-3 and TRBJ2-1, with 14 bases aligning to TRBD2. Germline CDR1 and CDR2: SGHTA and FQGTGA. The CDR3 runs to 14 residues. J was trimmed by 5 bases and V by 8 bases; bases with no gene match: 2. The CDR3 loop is CASGTSGSHNEQFF. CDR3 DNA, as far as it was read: TGTGCCAGCGGGACTAGCGGGAGCCACAATGAG.

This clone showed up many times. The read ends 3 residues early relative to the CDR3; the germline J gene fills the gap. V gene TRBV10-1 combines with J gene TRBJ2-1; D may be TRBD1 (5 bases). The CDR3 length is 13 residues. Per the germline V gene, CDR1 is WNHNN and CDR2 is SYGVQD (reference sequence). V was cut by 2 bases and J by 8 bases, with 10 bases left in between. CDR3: CASSEDRGDEQFF. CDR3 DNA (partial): TGCGCCAGCAGTGAGGATAGGGGCGATGAG.

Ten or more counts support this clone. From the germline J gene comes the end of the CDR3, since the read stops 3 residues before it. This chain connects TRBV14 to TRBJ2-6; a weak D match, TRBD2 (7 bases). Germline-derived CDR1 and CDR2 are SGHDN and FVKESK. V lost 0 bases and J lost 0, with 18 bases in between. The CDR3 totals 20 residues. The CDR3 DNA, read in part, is TGTGCCAGCAGCCAAGATCTGGGGGGGGGCAGTAACTCTGGGGCCAACGTC. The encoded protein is CASSQDLGGGSNSGANV. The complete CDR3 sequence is CASSQDLGGGSNSGANVLTF.

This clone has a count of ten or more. This chain's CDR3 is CASSMVKGETQYF. The DNA read from the CDR3 is TGTGCCAGTAGTATGGTGAAGGGCGAGACC. The chain couples TRBV19 to TRBJ2-5; no clear D gene. The sequenced fragment ends 3 residues before the CDR3 boundary, so the rest is inferred from the germline J gene. Looked up from germline, CDR1 is LNHDA and CDR2 is SQIVND (reference sequence). The CDR3 sequence is 13 residues long. The ends were cut back, 3 bases at V and 5 bases at J, with 10 bases in the middle. Full variable domain (remainder filled in from reference TRBV19 and TRBJ2-5): DGGITQSPKYLFRKEGQNVTLSCEQNLNHDAMYWYRQDPGQGLRLIYYSQIVNDFQKGDIAEGYSVSREKKESFPLTVTSAQKNPTAFYLCASSMVKGETQYFGPGTRLLVL.

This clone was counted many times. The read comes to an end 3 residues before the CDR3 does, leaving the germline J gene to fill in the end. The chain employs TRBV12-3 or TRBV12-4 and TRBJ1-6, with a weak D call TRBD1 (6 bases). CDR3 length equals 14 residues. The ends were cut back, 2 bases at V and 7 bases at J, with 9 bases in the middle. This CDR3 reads CASSLRGSNSPLHF. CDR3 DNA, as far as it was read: TGTGCCAGCAGTTTAAGGGGGTCCAATTCACCC.

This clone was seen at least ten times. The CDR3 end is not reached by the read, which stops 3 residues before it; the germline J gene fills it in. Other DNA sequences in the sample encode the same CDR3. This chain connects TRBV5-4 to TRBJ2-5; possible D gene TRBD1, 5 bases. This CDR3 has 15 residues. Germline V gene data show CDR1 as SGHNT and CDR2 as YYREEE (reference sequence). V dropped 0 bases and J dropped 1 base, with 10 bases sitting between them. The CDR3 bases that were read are TGTGCCAGCAGCTTGGGGGCCAGGGCCCAAGAGACC. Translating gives CASSLGARAQET. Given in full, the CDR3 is CASSLGARAQETQYF. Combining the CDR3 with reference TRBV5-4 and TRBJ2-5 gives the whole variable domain ETGVTQSPTHLIKTRGQQVTLRCSSQSGHNTVSWYQQALGQGPQFIFQYYREEENGRGNFPPRFSGLQFPNYSSELNVNALELDDSALYLCASSLGARAQETQYFGPGTRLLVL.

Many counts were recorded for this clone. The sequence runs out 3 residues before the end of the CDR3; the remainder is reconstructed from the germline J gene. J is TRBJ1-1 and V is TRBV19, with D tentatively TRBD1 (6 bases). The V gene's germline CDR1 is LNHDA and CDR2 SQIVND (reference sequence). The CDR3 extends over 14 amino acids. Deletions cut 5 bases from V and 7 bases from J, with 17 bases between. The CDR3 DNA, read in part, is TGTGCCAGTAGTCAGCAAGCGGGGGCAGGTGAA. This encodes CASSQQAGAGE. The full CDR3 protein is CASSQQAGAGEAFF.

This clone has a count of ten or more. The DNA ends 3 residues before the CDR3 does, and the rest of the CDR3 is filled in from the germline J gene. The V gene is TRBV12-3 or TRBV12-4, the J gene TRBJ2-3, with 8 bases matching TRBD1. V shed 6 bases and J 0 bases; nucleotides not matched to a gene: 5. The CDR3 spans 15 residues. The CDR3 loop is CASRGTGHSTDTQYF. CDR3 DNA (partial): TGTGCCAGCAGGGGGACAGGCCACAGCACAGATACG.

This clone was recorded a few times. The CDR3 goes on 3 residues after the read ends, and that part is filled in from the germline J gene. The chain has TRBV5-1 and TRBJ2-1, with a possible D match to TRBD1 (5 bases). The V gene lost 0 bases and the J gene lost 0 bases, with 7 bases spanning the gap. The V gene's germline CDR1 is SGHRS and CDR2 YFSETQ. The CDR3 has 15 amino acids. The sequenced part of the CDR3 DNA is TGCGCCAGCAGCTTGGAGGACACCTCCTACAATGAG. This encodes CASSLEDTSYNE. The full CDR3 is CASSLEDTSYNEQFF.

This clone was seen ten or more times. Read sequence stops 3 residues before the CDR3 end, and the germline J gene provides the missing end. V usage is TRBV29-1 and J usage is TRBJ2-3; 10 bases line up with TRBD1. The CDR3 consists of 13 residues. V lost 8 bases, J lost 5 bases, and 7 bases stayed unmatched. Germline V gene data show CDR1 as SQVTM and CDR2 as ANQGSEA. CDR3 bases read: TGCAGCTTCAGACAGGGGGCCTTAGATACG. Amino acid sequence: CSFRQGALDT. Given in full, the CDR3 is CSFRQGALDTQYF.

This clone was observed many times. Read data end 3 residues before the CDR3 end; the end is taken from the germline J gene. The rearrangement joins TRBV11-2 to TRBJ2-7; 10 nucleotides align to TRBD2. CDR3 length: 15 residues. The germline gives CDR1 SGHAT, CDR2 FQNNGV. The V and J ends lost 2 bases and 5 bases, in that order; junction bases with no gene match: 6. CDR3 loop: CASSLLASGRNEQYF. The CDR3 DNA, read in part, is TGTGCCAGCAGCTTACTCGCTAGCGGGAGAAACGAG.

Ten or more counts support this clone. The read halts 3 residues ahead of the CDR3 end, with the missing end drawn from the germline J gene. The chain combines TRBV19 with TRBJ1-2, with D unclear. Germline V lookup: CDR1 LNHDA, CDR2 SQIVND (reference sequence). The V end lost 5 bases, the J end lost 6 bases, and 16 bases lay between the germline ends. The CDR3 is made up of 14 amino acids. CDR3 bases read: TGTGCCAGTAGTTCGAGTCTAAACCTCGATGGC. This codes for CASSSSLNLDG. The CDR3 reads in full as CASSSSLNLDGYTF.

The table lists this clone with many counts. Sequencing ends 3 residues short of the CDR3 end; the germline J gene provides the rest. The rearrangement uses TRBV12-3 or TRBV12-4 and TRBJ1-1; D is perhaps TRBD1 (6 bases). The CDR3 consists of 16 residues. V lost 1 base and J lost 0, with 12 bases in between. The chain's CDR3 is CASSLGRGGVNTEAFF. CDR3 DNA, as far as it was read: TGTGCCAGCAGTTTAGGCAGGGGTGGGGTGAACACTGAA.